This entry describes one TCR beta chain. Germline and junction disagree at one end, which may indicate a read error. Germline V CDR1 and CDR2: DFQATT, SNEGSKA (reference sequence). There are 13 residues in the CDR3. The data were taken from a study of neurological immune-mediated disorders. Study-wide background: Of the 35 or so patients who had multiple sclerosis, about 31 had the relapsing-remitting form and 3 had the secondary progressive form.

Synthesis of cDNA used 5'RACE (with 10-nucleotide random UMIs). Each sequencing run yielded over 160 million TCR-beta sequences from 15-18 subjects. TCRdb analysed the 5' RACE reads with MiXCR anew, one entry per CDR3 protein. The sample shows about 66,000 distinct CDR3 sequences, roughly 4.3% of them seen only once. Source material: PBMCs. The source of this sequence is a man aged 25-45 years with multiple sclerosis. The J gene is TRBJ2-4, the V gene TRBV20-1; possibly TRBD1 for D (5 bases). In DNA form, the CDR3 reads TGCAGTGCTGGAGACAGAGCCAAAAACATTCAGTACTTC. Its translation: CSAGDRAKNIQYF.